This T cell receptor beta chain was sequenced in a study of blood T cell repertoires in COVID-19. Whole-study context: Samples came from the United States, Italy and Spain, spanning acute and convalescent COVID-19. T cells, B-cell-depleted T cells, or PBMCs supplied cDNA or gDNA.

Germline V gene lookup returns CDR1 MGHDK and CDR2 SYGVNS. The CDR3 length is 11 residues. V lost 5 bases, J lost 3 bases, and 5 bases lay in between. Method: immunoSEQ multiplex PCR; TCRdb's copy keeps in-frame clones and lacks some. This sample carries about 100,000 clones, around four fifths of them seen once, and the ten largest clones take roughly a third. This clone appeared a single time. Source material: peripheral blood. This TCR derives from a man in his 70s with active or convalescent COVID-19. V gene TRBV25-1 combines with J gene TRBJ2-7, with D uncertain. Here the CDR3 reads CASSRVYEQYF. In DNA, the CDR3 is TGTGCCAGCAGTCGGGTCTACGAGCAGTACTTC.